This T cell receptor (beta chain) came from a study of vaccination effects on CD4 cells after COVID-19 (dated by TCRdb to 2021 to 2024). Regarding the complete study: The ViraFEST assay stimulated PBMC with viral peptide pools and then used TCR sequencing to identify antigen-specific CD4+ T cell clonotypes by expansion. Each participant received two doses of an mRNA SARS-CoV-2 vaccine, either BNT162b2 or mRNA-1273. About 2.2 million PBMC per well were cultured in IMDM with 5% human AB serum, roughly 11 IU/ml IL-2 and gentamicin, plus 10 ug/ml peptides. In both COVID-19 convalescent patients and infection-naive vaccine recipients, the study compared SARS-CoV-2 spike-specific CD4+ TCR repertoires from before mRNA vaccination with those from after it. A total of around eleven COVID-19 convalescent patients and a handful of SARS-CoV-2-naive healthy vaccine recipients were included in the full study. Cultures from other donors in the study were sequenced using the Oncomine TCR Beta short-read assay on an Illumina iSeq 100. Overall study outcomes, separate from this receptor: Among healthy vaccine recipients, nearly all vaccine-induced clones were SARS-CoV-2 mono-reactive, and just 1 of 255 was cross-reactive with common cold coronaviruses. The study was limited by a small number of convalescent patients and lacked early post-infection timepoints. At late post-vaccination timepoints, both infection-induced and vaccine-induced clones showed marked clonal contraction, consistent with waning T cell responses.

To note about this clone: Its target antigen remains unknown. No base-level quality is on record; no much larger clone is a single base apart.

To prepare the library, the immunoSEQ multiplex PCR assay was applied. DNA from the cultured, isolated CD4+ T cells was subjected to TCR beta CDR3 sequencing. The study's own analysis went as follows. Non-productive TCR sequences were removed, reads were trimmed to the CDR3 region, and CDR3s of at least 7 amino acids were retained. The MANAFEST web app was used to pick out antigen-specific clonotypes by comparing their expansion in peptide wells with that in reference cultures. To count as positive, a clone had to show expansion at FDR<0.05 compared with the reference and with all other wells, an odds ratio above 5, and a frequency above 0.1% in two replicate wells. Cross-reactive clonotypes were defined as significantly expanded in SARS-CoV-2 spike wells and in at least one common cold coronavirus spike condition. CDR3 similarity was assessed by Levenshtein distance using the stringdist R package, and unrooted trees were constructed with ape in R 3.6.1. TCRdb's version of the immuneACCESS table is confined to in-frame rearrangements and falls short of the full clone set. An unresolved V gene accounts for under half of the shortfall where checked; the remainder is of unknown origin. V and J calls and clone size come straight from that table; D and trimming were deduced from the DNA. The sample table shows tens of thousands of clones, and 67% are seen once. The ten largest clones add up to 4.5% to 7% of the sample.

After roughly 11 days of culture, CD4+ T cells were isolated with the EasySep CD4+ T cell isolation kit. Negative nucleocapsid antibody results before and after vaccination confirmed that the healthy vaccine recipients had no prior SARS-CoV-2 infection. Half of the culture medium was replaced with fresh IL-2-containing medium on days 3 and 7. Unless noted otherwise, every peptide stimulation condition was grown in triplicate wells. PBMC were separated from whole blood using Ficoll-Paque Plus gradient centrifugation and were then either cryopreserved at -140C or used fresh. The QIAamp micro DNA kit was used to extract genomic DNA from the cultured CD4+ T cells. Sequencing was performed on CD4+ T cells from PBMCs cultured without peptide, taken before COVID-19 vaccination. This receptor was taken from a human donor who received a COVID-19 vaccine.

The nucleotide sequence is given as TGTGCCAGCAGTGGTTACACTGAAGCTTTCTTT. This yields the protein CASSGYTEAFF. Recombination connected TRBV2 to TRBJ1-1; no D gene is confidently identified. The germline V gene yields SNHLY for CDR1 and FYNNEI for CDR2. The CDR3 goes from the cysteine to the phenylalanine over 11 residues. This entry keeps only the CDR3 DNA: 33 bases, framed from base 1. V is reduced by 4 bases and J by 3 bases, leaving a spacing of 3 bases between them.